The TCR beta chain described here comes from a study of CD8 T cells in ankylosing spondylitis. The V gene end was trimmed by 0 bases and the J gene end by 9 bases; junction bases not matched to a gene: 9. Germline lookup yields CDR1 MNHEY and CDR2 SVGAGI. The CDR3 runs to 16 residues. Worth noting for this clonotype: Its specificity is unknown.

Study results and caveats: Reported data indicate significant enrichment of disease-linked clones within matched ankylosing spondylitis synovial fluid. Earlier authors reported some of these motif variants in reactive arthritis synovial fluid and blood. A TCR beta motif of eight highly homologous variants appeared characteristic of ankylosing spondylitis blood. Disease-linked clones proved CD8+ and comparatively uncommon in peripheral blood.

The authors made TCR beta libraries by quantitative 5'-RACE with molecular barcodes. TCRdb itself ran the 5' RACE reads through MiXCR, one entry per CDR3 protein. Among 350,000 to 450,000 distinct CDR3 sequences listed, roughly a quarter were seen once. This sequence originates from a male donor with ankylosing spondylitis. Sequencing input: blood, either unsorted or a sorted T cell fraction (not recorded which). V gene TRBV6-5 combines with J gene TRBJ1-5; 9 bases map to TRBD1. Here the CDR3 reads CASSYSGQGVLGPQHF. In DNA form, the CDR3 reads TGTGCCAGCAGTTACTCGGGACAGGGAGTGTTGGGGCCCCAGCATTTT.